This T cell receptor (beta chain) was sequenced for a study of tumor and adjacent non-tumor tissue in lung cancer. TCRbeta libraries were built with three rounds of nested PCR, modified from ARM-PCR. A single record per CDR3 protein comes from TCRdb applying MiXCR to the multiplex PCR reads. The table shows about 48,000 distinct CDR3 sequences, with 64% occurring only once. This clonotype was seen repeatedly, ten times or more. There are 15 residues in the CDR3. Unmatched junction bases numbered 9, after V lost 5 bases and J lost 7 bases. This sample's RNA came from whole unsorted tissue. The normal lung tissue was taken more than 3 cm from the tumor edge.

The origin of this receptor is a woman in her sixties or seventies with non-small cell lung cancer. The chain joins TRBV12-3 or TRBV12-4 to TRBJ2-2, with 8 nucleotides matching TRBD1. Material for sequencing was distant non-tumor lung tissue. The CDR3 DNA reads TGTGCCAGCAGTCTCCGACAGGGGCGGAGCGGGGAGCTGTTTTTT. This sequence encodes CASSLRQGRSGELFF.